The 3 T cell receptor beta chains listed next were all sequenced from one sample in a study of blood T cell repertoires in COVID-19. Clones were sequenced by immunoSEQ multiplex PCR, and TCRdb holds only the in-frame ones, with some missing. In the table there are about 190,000 clones, nearly 90% of which are singletons. The sample comprised peripheral blood. The receptor source for this set is a man aged 50 to 60 with acute or convalescent COVID-19.

The V call is TRBV19, the J call TRBJ2-2; 8 positions agree with TRBD1. V lost 4 bases, J lost 6 bases, and 10 bases stayed unmatched. CDR1 is LNHDA, CDR2 SQIVND, per germline (reference sequence). The CDR3 has 16 amino acids. The CDR3 loop reads CASSSRQTGVAGELFF. The CDR3 DNA reads as TGTGCCAGTAGTAGCCGGCAGACAGGGGTCGCCGGGGAGCTGTTTTTT.

V and J are TRBV6-2 or TRBV6-3 and TRBJ1-1; 7 nucleotides match TRBD1. This CDR3 has 14 residues. Germline loops: CDR1 MNHEY, CDR2 SVGEGT. V was pared by 6 bases and J by 1 base, with 5 bases of the junction left unmatched. CDR3 sequence reads: CASSVQGPNTEAFF. CDR3 coding DNA: TGTGCCAGCAGCGTACAGGGGCCGAACACTGAAGCTTTCTTT.

V usage is TRBV6-6 and J usage is TRBJ1-1, with 8 bases identical to TRBD1. Looked up from germline, CDR1 is MNHNY and CDR2 is SVGAGI (reference sequence). V was pared by 6 bases and J by 4 bases, with 13 bases of the junction left unmatched. The CDR3 runs to 16 residues. The chain's CDR3 is CASSPGTGRFSTEAFF. The CDR3 bases are TGTGCCAGCAGCCCCGGGACAGGCCGGTTTAGCACTGAAGCTTTCTTT.